This entry lists 12 T cell receptor beta chains sequenced from one sample in a study of blood T cell repertoires in COVID-19 (dated by TCRdb to the early 2020s). Library method: the immunoSEQ multiplex PCR assay. TCRdb took this table from immuneACCESS and kept in-frame rearrangements with V and J called. Such tables lack part of the clones; where checked against another copy, unresolved V genes explain under half of the gap, and the rest is unexplained. In this sample the table shows some 340,000 clones, 90% to 95% of which occur a single time. The biggest ten clones account for around 3.9% of the sample. Sequenced input: PBMCs or T cells enriched from blood (not recorded which). The receptor set was obtained from a young woman who had been exposed to COVID-19.

This chain joins TRBV7-8 and TRBJ1-2, with 11 nucleotides matching TRBD1. Germline-derived CDR1 and CDR2 are SGHVS and FQNEAQ. The CDR3 length is 15 residues. With V trimmed by 5 bases and J by 3 bases, 5 bases remained unmatched. This chain's CDR3 is CASSHRDRGDYGYTF. CDR3 sequence (DNA): TGTGCCAGCAGCCACCGGGACAGGGGGGACTATGGCTACACCTTC.

This clone was counted only a few times. The chain employs TRBV3-1 (or the pseudogene TRBV3-2) and TRBJ1-1; no reliable D call. The V end lost 4 bases, the J end lost 1 base, and 7 bases lay between the germline ends. The CDR3 runs 13 residues. CDR1 LGHDT and CDR2 YNNKEL come from the germline V gene (reference sequence). CDR3 in DNA: TGTGCCAGCAGCCCCCGTAAGAACACTGAAGCTTTCTTT. Residues: CASSPRKNTEAFF.

The genes are TRBV10-3 and TRBJ1-4; 7 nucleotides match TRBD1. Per germline, CDR1 ENHRY and CDR2 SYGVKD. The V segment lost 8 bases and the J segment 8 bases; nucleotides outside the gene matches: 8. This CDR3 comprises 13 residues. The CDR3 reads CAIAGAGGEKLFF. As DNA, the CDR3 is TGTGCCATCGCTGGGGCAGGGGGAGAAAAACTGTTTTTT.

V and J are TRBV6-5 and TRBJ1-1; D is unclear. Trimming cost V 6 bases and J 1 base, with 12 bases left between them. Germline CDR1 MNHEY, CDR2 SVGAGI. This CDR3 is built from 14 residues. CDR3 DNA sequence: TGTGCCAGCAGGAGGCGGGTGGAGAACACTGAAGCTTTCTTT. Protein product: CASRRRVENTEAFF.

This clone turned up a few times. This sequence joins TRBV5-1 and TRBJ1-2, with no clear D. The CDR3 totals 15 residues. Trimming stripped 4 bases from V and 4 bases from J, with 17 bases between. CDR1 is SGHRS and CDR2 is YFSETQ in the germline V gene. As DNA, the CDR3 is TGCGCCAGCAGCGAGCTCGAGGACGGACTCTATGGCTACACCTTC. Amino acids: CASSELEDGLYGYTF. The full variable domain, rest sourced from reference TRBV5-1 and TRBJ1-2, is KAGVTQTPRYLIKTRGQQVTLSCSPISGHRSVSWYQQTPGQGLQFLFEYFSETQRNKGNFPGRFSGRQFSNSRSEMNVSTLELGDSALYLCASSELEDGLYGYTFGSGTRLTVV.

V usage is TRBV10-3 and J usage is TRBJ1-5; D gene unclear. CDR1 and CDR2 from the germline V gene are ENHRY and SYGVKD. The germline V and J ends were trimmed by 4 bases and 0 bases, with 7 bases remaining between them. The CDR3 is 14 amino acids. CDR3 region: CAISGQNSNQPQHF. As DNA, the CDR3 is TGTGCCATCAGTGGACAAAATAGCAATCAGCCCCAGCATTTT.

J is TRBJ2-3 and V is TRBV12-3 or TRBV12-4; D might be TRBD1 (6 bases). The CDR3 consists of 13 residues. V gave up 4 bases and J gave up 4 bases, with 9 bases separating them. The CDR3 spells CASSSTGPDTQYF. DNA for the CDR3: TGTGCCAGCAGTTCAACAGGGCCAGATACGCAGTATTTT.

The chain carries TRBV7-6 and TRBJ1-2; TRBD1 might be the D (5 bases). Trimming pared 1 base from V and 4 bases from J, leaving 13 bases between. The CDR3 is 15 amino acids. From germline, CDR1 is SGHVS and CDR2 FNYEAQ. CDR3 residues: CASSLEAVGAYGYTF. The CDR3 DNA follows: TGTGCCAGCAGCTTAGAGGCGGTTGGGGCCTATGGCTACACCTTC.

The V and J genes are TRBV30 and TRBJ1-1, with TRBD1 matching over 9 bases. The V gene end was trimmed by 3 bases and the J gene end by 0 bases; junction bases not matched to a gene: 20. From germline, CDR1 is GTSNPN and CDR2 SVGIG (reference sequence). This CDR3 spans 20 amino acids. CDR3 in amino acids: CAWSGNRGREAILMNTEAFF. For the CDR3, the DNA is TGTGCCTGGAGCGGCAACAGGGGGCGCGAGGCCATACTTATGAACACTGAAGCTTTCTTT.

V gene TRBV5-1 combines with J gene TRBJ2-3; 11 nucleotides agree with TRBD2. Unmatched junction bases numbered 2, after V lost 0 bases and J lost 2 bases. Germline CDR1 reads SGHRS; CDR2 reads YFSETQ. The CDR3 is made up of 16 amino acids. The CDR3 DNA follows: TGCGCCAGCAGCTTGGTAGCGGGGGGGTACACAGATACGCAGTATTTT. It translates to CASSLVAGGYTDTQYF.

The chain uses TRBV5-1 and TRBJ1-1; D uncertain. Per germline, CDR1 SGHRS and CDR2 YFSETQ. CDR3 length: 16 residues. With 2 bases removed from V and 5 bases from J, the gap between germline ends came to 19 bases. For the CDR3, the DNA is TGCGCCAGCAGCTTTAGTACAGCGGCGTTCGGGACTGAAGCTTTCTTT. It codes for CASSFSTAAFGTEAFF.

The chain has TRBV7-2 and TRBJ2-7, with D possibly TRBD2 on 5 matching bases. The CDR3 is 15 residues long. Germline-derived CDR1 and CDR2 are SGHTA and FQGNSA. Trimming took off 1 base at V and 0 bases at J, with 10 bases between the two ends. The CDR3 reads CASSLGGGISYEQYF. CDR3 DNA: TGTGCCAGCAGCTTAGGCGGAGGTATCTCCTACGAGCAGTACTTC.